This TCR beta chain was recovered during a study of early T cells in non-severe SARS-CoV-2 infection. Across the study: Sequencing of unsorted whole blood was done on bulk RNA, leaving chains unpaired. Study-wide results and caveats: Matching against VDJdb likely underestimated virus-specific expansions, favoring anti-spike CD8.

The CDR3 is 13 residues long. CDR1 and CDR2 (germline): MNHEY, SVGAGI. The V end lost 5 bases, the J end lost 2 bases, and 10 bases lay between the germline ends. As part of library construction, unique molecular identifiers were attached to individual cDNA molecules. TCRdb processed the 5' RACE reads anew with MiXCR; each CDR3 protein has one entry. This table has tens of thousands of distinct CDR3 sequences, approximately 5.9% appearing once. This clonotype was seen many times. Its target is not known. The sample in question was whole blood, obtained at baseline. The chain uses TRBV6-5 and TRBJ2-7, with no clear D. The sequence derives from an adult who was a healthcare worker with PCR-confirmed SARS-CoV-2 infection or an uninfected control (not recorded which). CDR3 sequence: CASSPRVTYEQYF. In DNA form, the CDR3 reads TGTGCCAGCAGTCCCCGGGTAACCTACGAGCAGTACTTC.